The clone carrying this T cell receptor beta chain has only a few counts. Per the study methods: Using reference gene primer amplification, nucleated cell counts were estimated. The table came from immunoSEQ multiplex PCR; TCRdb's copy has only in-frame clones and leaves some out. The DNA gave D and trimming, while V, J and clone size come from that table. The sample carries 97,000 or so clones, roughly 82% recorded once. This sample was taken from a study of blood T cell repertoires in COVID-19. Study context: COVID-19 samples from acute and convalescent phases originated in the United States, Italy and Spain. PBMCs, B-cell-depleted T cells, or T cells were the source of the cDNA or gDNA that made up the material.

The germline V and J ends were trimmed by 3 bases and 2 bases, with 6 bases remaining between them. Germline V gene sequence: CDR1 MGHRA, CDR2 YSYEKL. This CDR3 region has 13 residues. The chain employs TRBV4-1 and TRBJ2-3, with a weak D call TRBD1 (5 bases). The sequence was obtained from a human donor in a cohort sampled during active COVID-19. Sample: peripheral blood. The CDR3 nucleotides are TGCGCCAGCAGCCAGACAGTCACAGATACGCAGTATTTT. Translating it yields CASSQTVTDTQYF.